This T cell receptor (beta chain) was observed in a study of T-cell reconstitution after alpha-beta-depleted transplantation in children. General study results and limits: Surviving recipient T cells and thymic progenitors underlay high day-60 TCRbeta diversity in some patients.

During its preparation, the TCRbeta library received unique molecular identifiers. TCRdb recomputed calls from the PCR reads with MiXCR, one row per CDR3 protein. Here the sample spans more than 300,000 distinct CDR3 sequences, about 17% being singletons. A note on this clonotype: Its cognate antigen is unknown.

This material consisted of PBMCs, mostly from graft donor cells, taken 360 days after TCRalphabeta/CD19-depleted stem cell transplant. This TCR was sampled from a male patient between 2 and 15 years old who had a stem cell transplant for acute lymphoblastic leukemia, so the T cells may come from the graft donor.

DNA of the CDR3: TGCGCCAGCAGCCAAGAGGGCGACACTCGCTACGAGCAGTACTTC. Protein product: CASSQEGDTRYEQYF. The chain links TRBV4-1 to TRBJ2-7; D remains ambiguous. With 0 bases removed from V and 3 bases from J, the gap between germline ends came to 12 bases. CDR1 is MGHRA, CDR2 YSYEKL, per germline. The CDR3 has 15 amino acids.